This is a list of T cell receptor beta chains from one sample in a study of blood T cell repertoires in COVID-19. The method was immunoSEQ multiplex PCR; TCRdb's version includes in-frame clones alone and lacks a portion of them. This table has a few hundred thousand clones, 89% appearing once. Sequencing was carried out using PBMCs or T cells enriched from blood (not recorded which). These receptors originate from a woman aged 40 to 50 who had recovered from COVID-19. Each CDR3 is given with its conserved first and last residue. The order of the fields is clone size, CDR3 length, V gene, D gene, J gene, CDR3 protein, CDR3 DNA. A D gene is named only where the DNA matches it firmly. Clone size is shown for a subset of rows, as once, few, many or a class of expanded clone.

once,13,TRBV10-3,TRBD1,TRBJ1-1,CAIEAGGNTEAFF,TGTGCCATCGAGGCAGGGGGTAACACTGAAGCTTTCTTT
.,14,TRBV29-1,TRBD1,TRBJ1-2,CSVADRDRDYGYTF,TGCAGCGTTGCCGACCGGGACAGGGACTATGGCTACACCTTC
.,11,TRBV21-1,.,TRBJ1-2,CAKLQGYGYTF,TGTGCCAAACTACAAGGCTATGGCTACACCTTC
.,15,TRBV28,TRBD1,TRBJ1-4,CASTVPGQGREKLFF,TGTGCCAGCACCGTACCGGGACAGGGTAGGGAAAAACTGTTTTTT
.,15,TRBV9,TRBD2,TRBJ2-1,CASSPRDYSYNEQFF,TGTGCCAGCAGTCCACGGGACTACTCCTACAATGAGCAGTTCTTC
.,16,TRBV28,TRBD2,TRBJ2-5,CASSLPSGKSGETQYF,TGTGCCAGCAGTTTGCCTAGCGGAAAGAGCGGAGAGACCCAGTACTTC
.,15,TRBV2,.,TRBJ2-7,CASSSNRAYSYEQYF,TGTGCCAGCAGTTCAAACAGGGCTTATTCCTACGAGCAGTACTTC
.,11,TRBV5-5,.,TRBJ2-1,CASSAQSEQFF,TGTGCCAGCAGCGCACAATCTGAGCAGTTCTTC
once,14,TRBV7-2,TRBD1,TRBJ1-2,CASTLRDRDYGYTF,TGTGCCAGCACCCTCCGGGACAGGGATTATGGCTACACCTTC
.,14,TRBV28,.,TRBJ1-3,CASSLGQLGNTIYF,TGTGCCAGCAGTTTAGGACAGCTTGGAAACACCATATATTTT
.,14,TRBV9,TRBD1,TRBJ2-1,CASSDGTVYNEQFF,TGTGCCAGCAGCGACGGGACAGTTTACAATGAGCAGTTCTTC
.,14,TRBV5-4,.,TRBJ1-1,CASSLAEGGTEAFF,TGTGCCAGCAGCTTGGCCGAGGGAGGCACTGAAGCTTTCTTT
once,19,TRBV4-3,TRBD2,TRBJ2-1,CASSQDGPPASGRGNEQFF,TGCGCCAGCAGCCAAGATGGTCCCCCGGCTAGCGGGAGGGGCAATGAGCAGTTCTTC
.,16,TRBV7-9,TRBD1,TRBJ1-6,CASSLRTGAQASPLHF,TGTGCCAGCAGCCTCCGGACAGGGGCGCAGGCCTCACCCCTCCACTTT
.,15,TRBV9,TRBD2,TRBJ2-2,CASSPVSGVGGELFF,TGTGCCAGCAGCCCGGTCAGCGGGGTTGGCGGGGAGCTGTTTTTT
.,16,TRBV28,.,TRBJ1-5,CASKNPGFTANQPQHF,TGTGCCAGCAAAAATCCGGGTTTTACCGCCAATCAGCCCCAGCATTTT
.,15,TRBV5-1,TRBD2,TRBJ2-7,CASSVWEGPTYEQYF,TGCGCCAGCAGCGTATGGGAGGGCCCTACCTACGAGCAGTACTTC
.,15,TRBV6-2/TRBV6-3,TRBD1,TRBJ2-3,CASSYWARGTDTQYF,TGTGCCAGCAGTTACTGGGCCAGGGGGACAGATACGCAGTATTTT
.,14,TRBV7-9,TRBD1,TRBJ2-7,CASSLGTGGWEQYF,TGTGCCAGCAGCCTCGGGACAGGGGGATGGGAGCAGTACTTC
once,13,TRBV6-5,.,TRBJ1-2,CASTYGGAGGYTF,TGTGCCAGCACCTACGGGGGGGCGGGCGGCTACACCTTC
.,15,TRBV6-5,.,TRBJ2-5,CASSYPEDSQETQYF,TGTGCCAGCAGTTACCCAGAGGACTCCCAAGAGACCCAGTACTTC
.,15,TRBV7-2,TRBD1,TRBJ2-1,CASSLGQGAAFGQFF,TGTGCCAGCAGCTTGGGACAGGGGGCTGCTTTCGGGCAGTTCTTC
.,15,TRBV6-5,TRBD1,TRBJ1-6,CASTKGQGLYSPLHF,TGTGCCAGCACCAAAGGACAGGGTCTGTACTCACCCCTCCACTTT
.,14,TRBV4-1,.,TRBJ1-2,CASSQEGGRSGYTF,TGCGCCAGCAGCCAAGAAGGAGGACGGAGTGGCTACACCTTC
.,14,TRBV19,.,TRBJ1-2,CASSIDRGNYGYTF,TGTGCCAGTAGTATCGACCGAGGGAACTATGGCTACACCTTC
.,15,TRBV3-1/TRBV3-2,.,TRBJ1-5,CASSPWGGSNQPQHF,TGTGCCAGCAGCCCGTGGGGGGGTAGCAATCAGCCCCAGCATTTT
once,13,TRBV6-5,TRBD1,TRBJ1-2,CASSYDRAGGYTF,TGTGCCAGCAGTTACGACAGGGCTGGTGGCTACACCTTC